This T cell receptor beta chain was sequenced during a study of cytomegalovirus exposure and HLA in healthy donors (dated by TCRdb to the late 2010s). Regarding the research as a whole: According to a later analysis, the roughly 130 validation repertoires were produced on the same platform as the 700 or so repertoires of the first cohort. The study was designed to test whether signatures of past pathogen exposure could be identified by cataloging public T cell receptors. Along with the roughly 610-subject first cohort, a separate validation cohort of over 90 different subjects was used. To predict cytomegalovirus infection status, the study combined high-throughput TCR immunosequencing, statistical association of individual TCRs with disease status, and machine learning. Here is what the overall study found, with its caveats: Across donors, most TCR sequences were observed very rarely, whereas some public TCRs were present in many individuals. Subsequent analysis determined that TCRs grouped into clusters in the first cohort also showed a tendency toward co-occurrence across the approximately 120 validation repertoires, and 85% to 95% of cluster scores exceeded 0. In vitro tests confirmed that a few of the cytomegalovirus-associated TCR beta chains recognize cytomegalovirus antigens. According to the authors, the approach could potentially be generalized to other disease states and immunological phenotypes. In both the original and validation cohorts, the classifier was reported to diagnose cytomegalovirus status with high specificity and sensitivity. All 120 or so repertoires were used to score co-occurrence in the validation cohort in a later analysis, because that analysis had no HLA typing for the cohort. The study listed approximately 160 TCR beta chains as associated with cytomegalovirus.

To note about this clone: What antigen it recognizes has not been identified. Within one base of it there is no much larger clone, and no base qualities were kept.

The receptor library was made with the immunoSEQ multiplex PCR assay. The study's own analysis went as follows. A statistical classification framework was built to diagnose cytomegalovirus status from the catalog of TCR beta chain sequences. This is the immuneACCESS table as TCRdb keeps it, with only in-frame sequences that have V and J called. A part of the clones is gone; compared with another copy, unresolved V genes explain less than half, and the rest is unexplained. From that table come the V and J calls and clone size; the DNA was used to work out D and trimming. A total of around 130,000 clones appear in this sample, approximately 91% of them only once. The leading ten clones occupy approximately 1.5% of the sample. The donors were included in the validation cohort of 130 or so subjects, a group kept apart from the roughly 670-subject first cohort. The clonotype was recovered from a young man in good health and CMV-seronegative. The sample taken for sequencing was PBMCs.

The bases read TGTGCCAGCAGTTTATTGTACAGGGGCGGCACTGAAGCTTTCTTT. This sequence encodes CASSLLYRGGTEAFF. This chain joins TRBV27 to TRBJ1-1; TRBD1 lines up with 7 middle nucleotides. Reading from cysteine to phenylalanine, the CDR3 counts 15 amino acids. The CDR3 DNA has 45 bases and is translated from base 1. CDR1 and CDR2 are read off the germline V gene (reference sequence) as MNHEY and SMNVEV. Ends trimmed: V by 1 base, J by 4 bases; bases unmatched to a gene: 6.